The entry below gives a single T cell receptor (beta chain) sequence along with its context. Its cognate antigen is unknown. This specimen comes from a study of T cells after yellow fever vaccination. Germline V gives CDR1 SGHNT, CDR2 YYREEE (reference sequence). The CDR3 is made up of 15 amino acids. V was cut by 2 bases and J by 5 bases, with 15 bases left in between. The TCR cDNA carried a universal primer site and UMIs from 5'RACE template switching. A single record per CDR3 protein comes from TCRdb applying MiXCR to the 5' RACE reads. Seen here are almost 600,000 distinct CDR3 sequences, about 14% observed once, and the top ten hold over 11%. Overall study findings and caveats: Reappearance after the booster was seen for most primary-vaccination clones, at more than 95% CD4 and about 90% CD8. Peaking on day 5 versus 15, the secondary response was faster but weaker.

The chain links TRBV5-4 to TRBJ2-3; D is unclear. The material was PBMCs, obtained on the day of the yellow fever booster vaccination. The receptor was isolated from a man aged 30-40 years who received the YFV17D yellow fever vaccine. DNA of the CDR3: TGTGCCAGCAGCTTTTACCTTTCATTGGGAGATACGCAGTATTTT. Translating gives CASSFYLSLGDTQYF.